This TCR beta chain was identified during a study of cytomegalovirus exposure and HLA in healthy donors. V lost 0 bases and J lost 9; bases outside the gene matches: 21. CDR1 and CDR2 (germline): LGHNA, YNFKEQ. CDR3 length: 20 residues. The PCR employed 60 Vbeta primers together with 13 Jbeta primers. Sequencing was performed with immunoSEQ multiplex PCR; in TCRdb, only in-frame clones are kept and a portion is missing. Of about 170,000 clones in the sample, 85% were seen once. The sample consisted of PBMCs. The TCR was taken from a boy younger than 10 in good health and CMV-seronegative. This rearrangement joins TRBV4-2 to TRBJ2-1, with TRBD2 matching over 9 bases. CDR3: CASSQDFRAWTSGRFTEQFF. The CDR3 bases are TGTGCCAGCAGCCAAGATTTTCGGGCCTGGACGAGCGGGAGGTTCACTGAGCAGTTCTTC.